A single sample gave rise to the 14 T cell receptor beta chains below, sequenced in a study of breast tumors, draining lymph nodes, adjacent tissues. TCRdb ran MiXCR on the multiplex PCR reads and lists one entry per CDR3 protein. Of over 60,000 distinct CDR3 sequences in the sample, approximately 62% were seen once. Material: breast tumor tissue. Receptors were obtained from a female donor with breast cancer. Some clones in this sample may be carry-over from other donors' samples.

This clonotype was seen ten or more times. This sequence may be a read error, since a much larger clone differs from it by one base. The J gene is TRBJ2-1, the V gene TRBV7-9; 9 bases align to TRBD1. Germline assignment: CDR1 SEHNR and CDR2 FQNEAQ (reference sequence). V lost 5 bases and J lost 7; bases outside the gene matches: 9. This CDR3 spans 15 amino acids. CDR3 bases: TGTGCCAGCAGCGGGGGACAGGGCGGCATGAATGAGCAGTTCTTC. It codes for CASSGGQGGMNEQFF.

This clonotype was counted only a few times. This chain links TRBV6-5 with TRBJ1-2; 8 nucleotides agree with TRBD1. The V gene's germline CDR1 is MNHEY and CDR2 SVGAGI. CDR3 length: 13 amino acids. Trimming removed 5 bases from V and 2 bases from J; junction bases left unmatched: 1. The CDR3 region has the DNA TGTGCCAGCAGTCAGGGGGCGAACTATGGCTACACCTTC. It specifies CASSQGANYGYTF.

Many counts were recorded for this clonotype. This sequence joins TRBV2 and TRBJ2-1; TRBD2 aligns across 11 bases. Germline CDR1 reads SNHLY; CDR2 reads FYNNEI. V shed 7 bases and J 4 bases; nucleotides not matched to a gene: 9. This CDR3 comprises 16 residues. DNA for the CDR3: TGTGCCAGCATGGCTGGGCTAGCGGGAGGTTACAATGAGCAGTTCTTC. It specifies CASMAGLAGGYNEQFF.

This clonotype was detected many times. The chain uses TRBV20-1 and TRBJ2-7; 12 nucleotides match TRBD1. The length of the CDR3 is 13 residues. The V gene end was trimmed by 7 bases and the J gene end by 7 bases; junction bases not matched to a gene: 8. Germline CDR1 reads DFQATT; CDR2 reads SNEGSKA (reference sequence). The CDR3, as DNA: TGCAGTGTTCCGGGACAGGGGGCGGAGGAGCAGTACTTC. Translating it yields CSVPGQGAEEQYF.

This clonotype was seen at least ten times. The CDR3 DNA reads TGTGCCACCAGCGGACAGGGTAACACCGGGGAGCTGTTTTTT. Protein: CATSGQGNTGELFF. The chain has TRBV15 and TRBJ2-2; the match to TRBD1 covers 8 bases. CDR1 is LNHNV and CDR2 is YYDKDF in the germline V gene (reference sequence). J was trimmed by 2 bases and V by 5 bases; bases with no gene match: 1. There are 14 residues in the CDR3.

The V and J genes are TRBV7-2 and TRBJ2-5; 9 nucleotides line up with TRBD2. The CDR3 length is 17 residues. The J segment lost 2 bases and the V segment lost 5 bases, leaving 12 bases of the junction unmatched. In germline, CDR1 is SGHTA, CDR2 FQGNSA. The CDR3 region has the DNA TGTGCCAGCAGCGTAGGAAGGAGGGCGGGGGGGCAAGAGACCCAGTACTTC. This encodes CASSVGRRAGGQETQYF.

This chain connects TRBV7-2 to TRBJ1-2, with no clear D. The ends were cut back, 6 bases at V and 7 bases at J, with 12 bases in the middle. The CDR3 length is 12 residues. The germline V gene has CDR1 SGHTA and CDR2 FQGNSA. The DNA for the CDR3 is TGTGCCAGCAGGCCTTTGGAGGGTGGCTACACCTTC. Residues: CASRPLEGGYTF.

V and J are TRBV5-1 and TRBJ2-3; 7 nucleotides match TRBD1. V lost 6 bases to trimming and J lost 1 base; unmatched junction nucleotides: 5. CDR1 SGHRS and CDR2 YFSETQ come from the germline V gene. This CDR3 comprises 14 residues. In nucleotides, the CDR3 is TGCGCCAGCACCTCCGGACAGGGCACAGATACGCAGTATTTT. Its translation is CASTSGQGTDTQYF.

A few counts support this clonotype. The gene calls are TRBV27 and TRBJ1-1; D is ambiguous. This CDR3 comprises 14 residues. V lost 6 bases, J lost 9 bases, and 20 bases lay in between. CDR1 is MNHEY and CDR2 is SMNVEV in the germline V gene (reference sequence). CDR3 region: CASSSFGHSNQAFF. CDR3 DNA: TGTGCCAGCAGCTCGTTCGGCCATTCAAATCAAGCTTTCTTT.

V gene TRBV7-9 combines with J gene TRBJ1-6; D gene unclear. V was trimmed by 4 bases and J by 13 bases, leaving 8 bases between them. CDR3 size: 11 residues. The germline gives CDR1 SEHNR, CDR2 FQNEAQ (reference sequence). CDR3 sequence (DNA): TGTGCCAGCAGCTCCCATAGTCCCCTCCACTTT. It specifies CASSSHSPLHF.

The rearrangement links TRBV7-3 to TRBJ2-5; D tentatively reads TRBD1 or TRBD2 (5 bases each). This CDR3 comprises 15 residues. Trimming cost V 3 bases and J 4 bases, with 15 bases left between them. CDR1 and CDR2 (germline): SGHTA, FQGTGA. The chain's CDR3 is CASSFTGTGGETQYF. DNA of the CDR3: TGTGCCAGCAGCTTCACCGGGACGGGCGGAGAGACCCAGTACTTC.

V is TRBV20-1 and J is TRBJ2-1; D is uncertain. From germline, CDR1 is DFQATT and CDR2 SNEGSKA (reference sequence). Trimming took off 5 bases at V and 0 bases at J, with 8 bases between the two ends. This CDR3 has 13 residues. The CDR3 DNA reads TGCAGTGCTCCCTGGGGCTCCTACAATGAGCAGTTCTTC. It is translated as CSAPWGSYNEQFF.

The V and J genes are TRBV20-1 and TRBJ2-5; D ambiguous. The CDR3 extends over 14 amino acids. Germline V lookup: CDR1 DFQATT, CDR2 SNEGSKA (reference sequence). V was pared by 8 bases and J by 3 bases, with 19 bases between. CDR3 bases: TGCAGTCCCATCACTGGTAGGGCTAAAGAGACCCAGTACTTC. Protein product: CSPITGRAKETQYF.

This clonotype was seen only once. The chain carries TRBV2 and TRBJ2-2, with D perhaps matching TRBD1 (6 bases). Judging by the DNA end, TRBJ1-1 fits better; the J call may be wrong. The CDR3 contains 16 residues. CDR1 is SNHLY, CDR2 FYNNEI, per germline. The CDR3 is CASSGGQPGRYTEAFF. The CDR3 DNA reads as TGTGCCAGCAGTGGTGGACAGCCGGGACGGTACACTGAAGCTTTCTTT.